Listed below are T cell receptor beta chains from one sample, sequenced in a study of blood T cell repertoires in COVID-19. This table comes from immunoSEQ multiplex PCR, and its TCRdb copy is limited to in-frame clones, with some not included. The table shows 170,000 or so clones, with 80% to 90% occurring only once. The sequencing sample was made of PBMCs or T cells enriched from blood (not recorded which). Receptors were obtained from a woman under 30 who had recovered from COVID-19. CDR3s include the opening cysteine and the closing phenylalanine or tryptophan. The D gene is left open where the match is weak. Clone size is not always given. Where it is, it says once, few, many or a class for expanded clones.

>TRBV5-6|TRBJ1-5|NA|TRBD1
CASSRRDRYSNQPQHF
TGTGCCAGCAGCCGCAGGGACAGATATAGCAATCAGCCCCAGCATTTT
>TRBV27|TRBJ2-1|NA|TRBD2
CASRGTSGGLYNEQFF
TGTGCCAGCAGGGGGACTAGCGGGGGCCTATACAATGAGCAGTTCTTC
>TRBV6-5|TRBJ1-6|NA|TRBD1
CASRGTGLFNSPLHF
TGTGCCAGCAGAGGGACAGGACTTTTCAATTCACCCCTCCACTTT
>TRBV18|TRBJ1-6|NA|TRBD1
CASSPPLGQGRSPLHF
TGTGCCAGCTCACCACCGCTGGGACAGGGACGGTCACCCCTCCACTTT
>TRBV4-1|TRBJ1-1|few|NA
CASRGVLLNTEAFF
TGCGCCAGCCGAGGTGTACTCCTGAACACTGAAGCTTTCTTT
>TRBV24-1|TRBJ2-5|NA|TRBD1
CATSGNRDRGPQETQYF
TGTGCCACCAGTGGTAACCGGGACAGGGGGCCACAAGAGACCCAGTACTTC
>TRBV18|TRBJ2-5|NA|NA
CASSLDSQETQYF
TGTGCCAGCTCATTGGACTCCCAAGAGACCCAGTACTTC
>TRBV5-6|TRBJ2-3|NA|TRBD2
CASSLGRLAGGPDTQYF
TGTGCCAGCAGTTTGGGCCGACTAGCGGGAGGGCCAGATACGCAGTATTTT
>TRBV19|TRBJ2-1|NA|NA
CASSIPRFNEQFF
TGTGCCAGTAGTATCCCGAGATTCAATGAGCAGTTCTTC
>TRBV10-3|TRBJ1-2|NA|TRBD1
CAISESQGEGYTF
TGTGCCATCAGTGAGTCCCAGGGGGAAGGCTACACCTTC
>TRBV2|TRBJ2-1|NA|TRBD1
CASSGSGTGGTYNEQFF
TGTGCCAGCAGTGGTTCCGGGACAGGGGGGACCTACAATGAGCAGTTCTTC
>TRBV5-6|TRBJ1-5|once|NA
CASSSTGWGNQPQHF
TGTGCCAGCAGCTCCACAGGGTGGGGGAATCAGCCCCAGCATTTT
>TRBV5-1|TRBJ2-5|once|TRBD2
CASSLEGGGLGTQYF
TGCGCCAGCAGCTTGGAAGGCGGGGGACTTGGGACCCAGTACTTC
>TRBV14|TRBJ2-7|once|NA
CASSQWSPEQYF
TGTGCCAGCAGCCAATGGAGTCCCGAGCAGTACTTC
>TRBV28|TRBJ1-5|once|TRBD1
CASRQGGVSNQPQHF
TGTGCCAGCAGACAGGGGGGAGTTAGCAATCAGCCCCAGCATTTT
>TRBV4-3|TRBJ1-4|NA|NA
CASSQGNRDEKLFF
TGCGCCAGCAGCCAGGGGAACAGGGACGAAAAACTGTTTTTT
>TRBV21-1|TRBJ1-1|NA|NA
CASSTTVKPNTEAFF
TGTGCCAGCAGCACGACAGTGAAACCGAACACTGAAGCTTTCTTT
>TRBV4-3|TRBJ2-3|NA|TRBD2
CASSQDVRRGGVDTQYF
TGCGCCAGCAGCCAAGATGTTCGGCGGGGGGGCGTGGATACGCAGTATTTT
>TRBV4-2|TRBJ1-2|NA|TRBD1
CASSQAPQGAKGYTF
TGTGCCAGCAGCCAAGCCCCCCAGGGGGCAAAGGGCTACACCTTC
>TRBV6-5|TRBJ1-6|NA|TRBD1
CASTQDRGNSPLHF
TGTGCCAGCACCCAGGACAGGGGCAATTCACCCCTCCACTTT
>TRBV9|TRBJ1-3|NA|NA
CASSDPGTSAHTIYF
TGTGCCAGCAGTGATCCCGGGACAAGCGCCCACACCATATATTTT
>TRBV2|TRBJ1-1|NA|NA
CASSIFPEAFF
TGTGCCAGCAGTATATTCCCTGAAGCTTTCTTT
>TRBV10-2|TRBJ2-1|NA|TRBD2
CASGLAGYNEQFF
TGCGCCAGCGGACTAGCGGGTTACAATGAGCAGTTCTTC
>TRBV5-1|TRBJ2-2|NA|NA
CASSRGGRNDGELFF
TGCGCCAGCAGCCGCGGAGGCAGGAATGACGGGGAGCTGTTTTTT
>TRBV7-9|TRBJ1-2|once|NA
CASSLGTGTPRHGYTF
TGTGCCAGCAGCTTAGGCACCGGGACACCCAGACATGGCTACACCTTC
>TRBV7-2|TRBJ2-7|NA|NA
CASSLDWGRGGNEQYF
TGTGCCAGCAGCTTAGATTGGGGAAGGGGAGGAAATGAGCAGTACTTC
>TRBV6-8|TRBJ2-5|NA|TRBD2
CASSRTSGRGKETQYF
TGTGCCAGCAGTCGGACTAGCGGGAGGGGAAAAGAGACCCAGTACTTC
>TRBV9|TRBJ1-2|once|TRBD1
CASSVGDSSGYGYTF
TGTGCCAGCAGCGTTGGGGACAGTTCTGGCTATGGCTACACCTTC
>TRBV7-9|TRBJ2-2|NA|NA
CASSLALSTGELFF
TGTGCCAGCAGCTTAGCACTTTCCACCGGGGAGCTGTTTTTT
>TRBV5-1|TRBJ1-1|few|TRBD1
CASSLGRQGRDTEAFF
TGCGCCAGCAGCTTGGGGCGACAGGGACGGGACACTGAAGCTTTCTTT
>TRBV28|TRBJ1-5|NA|NA
CASSFLTERSNQPQHF
TGTGCCAGCAGTTTCCTGACAGAGAGGAGCAATCAGCCCCAGCATTTT
>TRBV18|TRBJ1-4|NA|NA
CASSQQGSEKLFF
TGTGCCAGCTCACAGCAGGGGTCCGAAAAACTGTTTTTT
>TRBV19|TRBJ2-5|NA|NA
CASSIGGATETQYF
TGTGCCAGTAGTATCGGGGGTGCGACGGAGACCCAGTACTTC
>TRBV28|TRBJ2-7|NA|TRBD1
CASRYPGGTYEQYF
TGTGCCAGCAGGTACCCAGGGGGAACCTACGAGCAGTACTTC
>TRBV4-1|TRBJ2-1|NA|TRBD1
CASSQGQGVSYNEQFF
TGCGCCAGCAGCCAGGGACAGGGGGTCTCCTACAATGAGCAGTTCTTC
>TRBV3-1/TRBV3-2|TRBJ1-2|NA|NA
CASSQDLGAGGGYTF
TGTGCCAGCAGCCAAGATCTTGGGGCAGGTGGTGGCTACACCTTC
>TRBV7-9|TRBJ1-1|NA|NA
CASSLLYEERPFF
TGTGCCAGCAGCTTATTATACGAGGAGAGACCTTTCTTT
>TRBV10-3|TRBJ2-7|NA|TRBD2
CAIRVARDYFSSNEQYF
TGTGCCATCAGAGTAGCCCGGGACTACTTTAGCAGCAACGAGCAGTACTTC
>TRBV7-2|TRBJ1-2|NA|NA
CASSLDPGNGYTF
TGTGCCAGCAGCTTGGACCCAGGGAACGGCTACACCTTC
>TRBV29-1|TRBJ2-1|NA|NA
CSVEGAADNEQFF
TGCAGCGTTGAAGGGGCCGCAGACAATGAGCAGTTCTTC
>TRBV5-8|TRBJ2-5|NA|TRBD1
CASSLMGQGLETQYF
TGTGCCAGCAGCTTGATGGGACAGGGCCTGGAGACCCAGTACTTC
>TRBV3-1/TRBV3-2|TRBJ2-6|NA|TRBD1
CASSLGTGFSGANVLTF
TGTGCCAGCAGCCTCGGGACAGGGTTCTCTGGGGCCAACGTCCTGACTTTC
>TRBV28|TRBJ1-1|NA|NA
CASRQQWKNTEAFF
TGTGCCAGCAGGCAACAGTGGAAGAACACTGAAGCTTTCTTT